This TCR beta chain was obtained from a study of T-cell memory formation after mild COVID-19. The CDR3 extends over 14 amino acids. From germline, CDR1 is MNHEY and CDR2 SVGEGT. TCRdb used MiXCR to reprocess the 5' RACE reads, holding one entry per CDR3 protein. Of approximately 100,000 distinct CDR3 sequences listed, 9.5% to 15% are singletons. A note on this clonotype: One junction end does not reproduce the germline sequence, and a read error may be involved.

Input material: PBMCs or a T cell subset sorted from them (not recorded which). This receptor was identified in an adult woman who had mild COVID-19 (a few samples of this study predate the infection). Cell type and time point are not known. This chain uses TRBV6-2 or TRBV6-3 with TRBJ2-7; no clear D. CDR3 amino acids: CASSDLGESYEHYF. The CDR3, as DNA: TGTGCCAGCAGTGACCTTGGGGAATCCTACGAGCATTACTTC.